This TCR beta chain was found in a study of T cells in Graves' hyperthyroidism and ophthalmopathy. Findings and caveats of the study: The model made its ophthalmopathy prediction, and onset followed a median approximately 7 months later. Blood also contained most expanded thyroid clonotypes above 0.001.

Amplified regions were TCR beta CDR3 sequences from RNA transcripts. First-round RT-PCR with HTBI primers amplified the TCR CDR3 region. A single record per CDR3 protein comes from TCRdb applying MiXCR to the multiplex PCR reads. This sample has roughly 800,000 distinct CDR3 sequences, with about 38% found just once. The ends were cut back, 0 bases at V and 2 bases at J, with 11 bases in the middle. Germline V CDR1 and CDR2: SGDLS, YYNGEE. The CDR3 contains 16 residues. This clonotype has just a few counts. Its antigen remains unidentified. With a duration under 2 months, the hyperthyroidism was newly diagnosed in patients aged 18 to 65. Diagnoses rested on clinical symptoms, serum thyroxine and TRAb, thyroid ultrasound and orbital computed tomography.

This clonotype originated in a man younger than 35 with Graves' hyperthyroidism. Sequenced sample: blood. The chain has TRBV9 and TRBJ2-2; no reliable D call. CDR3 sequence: CASSVAPSRNTGELFF. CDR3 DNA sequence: TGTGCCAGCAGCGTAGCCCCCTCAAGAAACACCGGGGAGCTGTTTTTT. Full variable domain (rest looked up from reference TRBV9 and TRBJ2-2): DSGVTQTPKHLITATGQRVTLRCSPRSGDLSVYWYQQSLDQGLQFLIQYYNGEERAKGNILERFSAQQFPDLHSELNLSSLELGDSALYFCASSVAPSRNTGELFFGEGSRLTVL.